This TCR beta chain was recovered during a study of spatial heterogeneity in lung cancer. This clonotype ranks as medium-sized. Described time point: sample taken at primary tumor resection. The donors comprised approximately 75 untreated early-stage non-small cell lung cancer patients. Frozen PBMC, nontumor lung or tumor provided whole RNA, which was sequenced unsorted. V dropped 4 bases and J dropped 5; count of bases not matched to a gene: 17. This CDR3 has 17 amino acids. The germline CDR1 and CDR2 sequences are KGHSH and LQKENI. Every molecule of TCR cDNA had its own unique molecular identifier. TCRdb redid the calling of the 5' RACE reads with MiXCR, one entry per CDR3 protein. The sample yields about 3,000 distinct CDR3 sequences, 2.5% to 3% seen once.

The chain is built from TRBV18 and TRBJ2-7, with 7 bases lining up with TRBD1. This TCR derives from a male donor with early-stage non-small cell lung cancer. Here the sequenced sample was normal lung tissue next to the tumor, taken at surgery. CDR3 DNA sequence: TGTGCCAGCTCACGGTCAATGGCAGTAGGGGGCCTCGACGAGCAGTACTTC. Its translation: CASSRSMAVGGLDEQYF.